This TCR beta chain was observed in a study of shared clonotypes between healthy human individuals. General study points: Some naive CD4 clonotypes, about 5%, turned up in common across several donors.

CDR3 length: 15 amino acids. The germline V gene has CDR1 SGHRS and CDR2 YFSETQ. The junction had 8 bases not matched to a gene; V was cut back by 3 bases and J by 7 bases. Worth noting for this clone: Its antigen is still unknown.

The protocol was immunoSEQ multiplex PCR, while the TCRdb copy is restricted to in-frame clones and leaves out a portion. The sample has over 2 million clones, roughly 94% seen once. CD45RA+ naive and CD45RA-negative memory subsets were separated from CD4+ cells. This receptor was identified in a young man in good health. Input material: naive CD4+ T cells sorted from blood. Regarding subset: CD45RA+ positively selected. The chain carries TRBV5-1 and TRBJ1-2; TRBD1 agrees at 11 bases. CDR3 region: CASSYKGQGASGYTF. In DNA, the CDR3 is TGCGCCAGCAGCTATAAAGGACAGGGGGCTTCTGGCTACACCTTC.